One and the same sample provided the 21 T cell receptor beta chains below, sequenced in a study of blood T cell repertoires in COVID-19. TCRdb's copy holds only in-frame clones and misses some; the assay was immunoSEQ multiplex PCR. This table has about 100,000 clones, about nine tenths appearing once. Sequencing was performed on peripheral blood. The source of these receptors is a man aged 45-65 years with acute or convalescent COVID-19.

As DNA, the CDR3 is TGTGCCAGCAGCTTGGGACAGGGGTCCTCGAACACCGGGGAGCTGTTTTTT. Translating it yields CASSLGQGSSNTGELFF. The chain recombines TRBV5-8 with TRBJ2-2; 8 nucleotides line up with TRBD1. This CDR3 contains 17 residues. CDR1 and CDR2 from the germline V gene are SGHTS and YDEGEE. With V trimmed by 0 bases and J by 0 bases, 4 bases remained unmatched.

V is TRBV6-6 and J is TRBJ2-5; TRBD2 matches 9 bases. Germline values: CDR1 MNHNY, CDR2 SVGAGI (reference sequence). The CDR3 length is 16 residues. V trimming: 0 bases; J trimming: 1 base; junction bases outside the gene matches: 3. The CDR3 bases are TGTGCCAGCAGTTACTCGTTAGCGGGGGCCCAAGAGACCCAGTACTTC. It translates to CASSYSLAGAQETQYF.

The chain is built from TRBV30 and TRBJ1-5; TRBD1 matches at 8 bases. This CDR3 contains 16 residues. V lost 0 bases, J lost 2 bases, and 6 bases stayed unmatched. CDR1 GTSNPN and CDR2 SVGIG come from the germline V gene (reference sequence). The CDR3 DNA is TGTGCCTGGAGTGTAACCAGGGGGCTCGGCAATCAGCCCCAGCATTTT. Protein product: CAWSVTRGLGNQPQHF.

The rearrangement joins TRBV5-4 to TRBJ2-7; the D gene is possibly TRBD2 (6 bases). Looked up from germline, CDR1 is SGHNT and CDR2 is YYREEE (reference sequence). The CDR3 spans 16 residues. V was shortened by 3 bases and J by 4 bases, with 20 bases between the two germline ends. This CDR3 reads CASSSIGGKYAYEQYF. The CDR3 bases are TGTGCCAGCAGCTCCATAGGAGGGAAGTATGCTTACGAGCAGTACTTC.

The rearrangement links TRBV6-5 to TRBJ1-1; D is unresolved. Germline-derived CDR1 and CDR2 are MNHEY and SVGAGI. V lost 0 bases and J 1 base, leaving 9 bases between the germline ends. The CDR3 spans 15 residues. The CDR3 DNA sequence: TGTGCCAGCAGTTACTCGTCGGGGTCGAACACTGAAGCTTTCTTT. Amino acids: CASSYSSGSNTEAFF.

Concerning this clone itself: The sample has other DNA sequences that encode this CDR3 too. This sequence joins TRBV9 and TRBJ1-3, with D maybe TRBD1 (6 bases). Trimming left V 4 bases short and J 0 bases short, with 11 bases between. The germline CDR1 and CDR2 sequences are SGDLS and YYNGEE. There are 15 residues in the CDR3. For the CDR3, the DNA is TGTGCCAGCAGCACCACAGGGTCCTCTGGAAACACCATATATTTT. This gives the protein CASSTTGSSGNTIYF.

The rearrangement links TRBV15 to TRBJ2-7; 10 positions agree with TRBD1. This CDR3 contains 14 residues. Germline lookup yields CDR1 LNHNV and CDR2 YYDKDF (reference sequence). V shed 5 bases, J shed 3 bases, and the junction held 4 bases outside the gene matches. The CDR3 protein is CATSARDRGYEQYF. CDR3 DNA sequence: TGTGCCACCAGCGCCCGGGACAGGGGCTACGAGCAGTACTTC.

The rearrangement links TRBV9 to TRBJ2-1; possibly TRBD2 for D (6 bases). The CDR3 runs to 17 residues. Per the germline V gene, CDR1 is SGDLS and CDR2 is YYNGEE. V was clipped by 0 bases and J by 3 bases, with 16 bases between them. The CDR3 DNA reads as TGTGCCAGCAGCGTAGAGGTCGGAGGGGCGAACTACAATGAGCAGTTCTTC. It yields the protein CASSVEVGGANYNEQFF.

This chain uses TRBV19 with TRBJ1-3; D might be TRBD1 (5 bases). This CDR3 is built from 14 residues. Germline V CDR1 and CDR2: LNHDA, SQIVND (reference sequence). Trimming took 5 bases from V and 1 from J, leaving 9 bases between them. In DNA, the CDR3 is TGTGCCAGTAGTCCCCGACAGTCTGGAAACACCATATATTTT. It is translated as CASSPRQSGNTIYF.

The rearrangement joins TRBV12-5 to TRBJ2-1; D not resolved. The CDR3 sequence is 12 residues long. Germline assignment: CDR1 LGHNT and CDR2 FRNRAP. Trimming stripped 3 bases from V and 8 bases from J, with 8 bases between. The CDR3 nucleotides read TGTGCTAGTGGTTTCCGTCCCGATGAGCAGTTCTTC. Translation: CASGFRPDEQFF.

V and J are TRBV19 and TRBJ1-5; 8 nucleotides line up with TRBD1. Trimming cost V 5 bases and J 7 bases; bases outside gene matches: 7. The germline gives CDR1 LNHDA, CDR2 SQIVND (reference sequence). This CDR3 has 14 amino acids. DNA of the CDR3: TGTGCCAGTAGTGAGGGGACAGGCTGGCAGCCCCAGCATTTT. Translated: CASSEGTGWQPQHF.

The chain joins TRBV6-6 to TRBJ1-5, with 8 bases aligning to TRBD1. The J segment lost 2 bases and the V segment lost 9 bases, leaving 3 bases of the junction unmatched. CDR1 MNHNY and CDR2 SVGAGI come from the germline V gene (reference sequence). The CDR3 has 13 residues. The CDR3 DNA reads TGTGCCAGTAAGACAGGGGGCAATCAGCCCCAGCATTTT. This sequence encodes CASKTGGNQPQHF.

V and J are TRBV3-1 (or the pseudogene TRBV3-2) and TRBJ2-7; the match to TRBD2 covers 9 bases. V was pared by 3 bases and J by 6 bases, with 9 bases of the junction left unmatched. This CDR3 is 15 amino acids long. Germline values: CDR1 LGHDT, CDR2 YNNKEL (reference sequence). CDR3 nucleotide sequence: TGTGCCAGCAGCCAGCTTAGCGGGGGCCCCGGCGAGCAGTACTTC. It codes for CASSQLSGGPGEQYF.

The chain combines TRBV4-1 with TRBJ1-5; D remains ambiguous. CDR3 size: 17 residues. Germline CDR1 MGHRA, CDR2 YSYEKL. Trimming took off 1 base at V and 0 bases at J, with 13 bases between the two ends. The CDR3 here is CASSQVGGIASNQPQHF. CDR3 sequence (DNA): TGCGCCAGCAGCCAAGTGGGAGGGATAGCTAGCAATCAGCCCCAGCATTTT.

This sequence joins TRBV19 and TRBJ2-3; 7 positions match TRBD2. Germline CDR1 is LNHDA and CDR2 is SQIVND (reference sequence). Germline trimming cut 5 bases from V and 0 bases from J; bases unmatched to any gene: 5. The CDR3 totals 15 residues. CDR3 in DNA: TGTGCCAGTAGTTGGCGGGGGACTAGCACAGATACGCAGTATTTT. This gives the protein CASSWRGTSTDTQYF.

CDR3 bases: TGTGCCACCAGCAGAGTGGAGGCCGGAGCCTACGAGCAGTACTTC. It translates to CATSRVEAGAYEQYF. The rearrangement joins TRBV15 to TRBJ2-7; possibly TRBD2 for D (5 bases). V was pared by 1 base and J by 2 bases, with 12 bases between. Per germline, CDR1 LNHNV and CDR2 YYDKDF (reference sequence). This CDR3 comprises 15 residues.

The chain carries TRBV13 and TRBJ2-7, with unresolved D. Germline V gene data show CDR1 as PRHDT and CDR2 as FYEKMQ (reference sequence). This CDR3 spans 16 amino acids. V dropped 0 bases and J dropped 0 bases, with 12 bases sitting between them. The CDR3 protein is CASSLGGGDHSYEQYF. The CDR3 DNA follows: TGTGCCAGCAGCTTAGGCGGCGGAGACCACTCCTACGAGCAGTACTTC.

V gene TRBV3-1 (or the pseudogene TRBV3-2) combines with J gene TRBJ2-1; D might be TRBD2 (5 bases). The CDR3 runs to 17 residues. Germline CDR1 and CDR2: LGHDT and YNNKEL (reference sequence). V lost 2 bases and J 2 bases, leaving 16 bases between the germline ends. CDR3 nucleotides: TGTGCCAGCAGCCAAACGGGCTCCTGGAGGACCTACAATGAGCAGTTCTTC. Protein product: CASSQTGSWRTYNEQFF.

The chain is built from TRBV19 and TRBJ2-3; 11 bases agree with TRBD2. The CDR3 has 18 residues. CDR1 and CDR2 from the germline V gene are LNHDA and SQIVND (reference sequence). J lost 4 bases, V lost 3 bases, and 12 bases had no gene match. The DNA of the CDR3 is TGTGCCAGTAGTATCCGGTTAGCGGGGGGGCCGGAGGCAGATACGCAGTATTTT. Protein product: CASSIRLAGGPEADTQYF.

The CDR3 region has the DNA TGTGCCAGCAGCTTAGTAGCGGAACGGGGCGGGGAGCTGTTTTTT. The encoded protein is CASSLVAERGGELFF. V usage is TRBV7-6 and J usage is TRBJ2-2; tentative D call: TRBD2 (6 bases). This CDR3 comprises 15 residues. Between the trimmed V and J ends, which lost 1 base and 7 bases, there was a span of 13 bases. Looked up from germline, CDR1 is SGHVS and CDR2 is FNYEAQ.

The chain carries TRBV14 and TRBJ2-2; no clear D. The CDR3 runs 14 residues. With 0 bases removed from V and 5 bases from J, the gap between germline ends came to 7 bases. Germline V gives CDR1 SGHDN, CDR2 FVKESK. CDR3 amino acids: CASSQDWLTGELFF. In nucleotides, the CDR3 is TGTGCCAGCAGCCAAGATTGGCTGACCGGGGAGCTGTTTTTT.